The clone carrying this T cell receptor beta chain showed up just once. V lost 0 bases and J lost 0, with 11 bases in between. The CDR3 extends over 16 amino acids. Germline lookup yields CDR1 SGHRS and CDR2 YFSETQ. Generated by immunoSEQ multiplex PCR, the TCRdb table keeps only in-frame clones and is missing some. Among hundreds of thousands of clones listed, 87% were seen once. The source of the sample is a study of shared T cell receptors in the human thymus. This same sample was also taken into another study, of human thymus T cells.

This TCR came from a boy younger than two with a congenital heart defect. The chain is built from TRBV5-1 and TRBJ2-3; D unresolved. The sample taken for sequencing was thymocytes. CDR3 coding DNA: TGCGCCAGCAGCTTGGCTGCACAAAGTAGCACAGATACGCAGTATTTT. Amino acid sequence: CASSLAAQSSTDTQYF.